These T cell receptor beta chains were read from a single sample in a study of T cell responses to AZD1222 COVID-19 vaccine. TCRdb's copy holds only in-frame clones and misses some; the assay was immunoSEQ multiplex PCR. The table lists 130,000 to 150,000 clones, 92% of them singletons. The specimen comprised peripheral blood, sampled on day 0 of AZD1222 vaccination. These receptors were collected from an adult in good health. Both conserved end residues are part of each CDR3. The D gene is left open where the match is weak. Only some rows state a clone size, as once, few, many or a class for expanded clones.

TRBD2 TRBJ2-1 NA TRBV2 CASSEAASGIFEQFF TGTGCCAGCAGTGAGGCGGCTAGCGGGATTTTTGAGCAGTTCTTC
TRBD1 TRBJ1-1 once TRBV4-1 CASSLHAGGTEAFF TGCGCCAGCAGCCTTCATGCAGGGGGCACTGAAGCTTTCTTT
NA TRBJ1-1 NA TRBV2 CASSGGGGVGTEAFF TGTGCCAGCAGTGGGGGAGGAGGGGTGGGGACTGAAGCTTTCTTT
NA TRBJ2-3 NA TRBV27 CASSFRGMSTDTQYF TGTGCCAGCAGTTTCCGGGGAATGTCCACAGATACGCAGTATTTT
NA TRBJ2-2 once TRBV20-1 CSASFRQNTGELFF TGCAGTGCTAGTTTTCGACAGAACACCGGGGAGCTGTTTTTT
NA TRBJ1-5 NA TRBV27 CASSFGGPNQPQHF TGTGCCAGCAGTTTCGGGGGCCCCAATCAGCCCCAGCATTTT
TRBD2 TRBJ2-7 once TRBV9 CASSPGTSLAYEQYF TGTGCCAGCAGCCCTGGGACTAGCCTCGCCTACGAGCAGTACTTC
NA TRBJ1-1 NA TRBV3-1/TRBV3-2 CASSNRDTEAFF TGTGCCAGCAGTAACAGGGATACTGAAGCTTTCTTT
NA TRBJ2-1 NA TRBV11-2 CASSLGNEQFF TGTGCCAGCAGCTTAGGTAATGAGCAGTTCTTC
TRBD2 TRBJ2-1 few TRBV6-4 CASSSYLLANEQFF TGTGCCAGCAGTTCCTATTTACTAGCGAATGAGCAGTTCTTC
NA TRBJ1-4 NA TRBV5-4 CASSVISDRTNEKLFF TGTGCCAGCAGTGTTATTTCGGATCGAACTAATGAAAAACTGTTTTTT
TRBD1 TRBJ2-3 NA TRBV7-9 CASSLHARDSPTDTQYF TGTGCCAGCAGTTTACACGCGAGGGACAGCCCCACAGATACGCAGTATTTT
TRBD2 TRBJ2-3 once TRBV2 CASRLAGGSTDTQYF TGTGCCAGCCGGCTAGCGGGAGGGTCCACAGATACGCAGTATTTT
NA TRBJ1-1 NA TRBV6-5 CASSITGNTEAFF TGTGCCAGCAGTATAACAGGGAACACTGAAGCTTTCTTT
TRBD2 TRBJ2-1 NA TRBV7-9 CASSLRTSVYIMNGQFF TGTGCCAGCAGTTTAAGGACTAGCGTATATATCATGAATGGGCAGTTCTTC
NA TRBJ1-1 NA TRBV28 CASSSLDQRRTEAFF TGTGCCAGCAGTTCGCTGGACCAGAGAAGGACTGAAGCTTTCTTT
TRBD1 TRBJ2-7 once TRBV5-1 CASSRTTGGGYEQYF TGCGCCAGCAGCAGGACCACAGGGGGCGGGTACGAGCAGTACTTC
TRBD1 TRBJ2-5 NA TRBV29-1 CSVERGQGGETQYF TGCAGCGTTGAACGGGGACAGGGCGGGGAGACCCAGTACTTC